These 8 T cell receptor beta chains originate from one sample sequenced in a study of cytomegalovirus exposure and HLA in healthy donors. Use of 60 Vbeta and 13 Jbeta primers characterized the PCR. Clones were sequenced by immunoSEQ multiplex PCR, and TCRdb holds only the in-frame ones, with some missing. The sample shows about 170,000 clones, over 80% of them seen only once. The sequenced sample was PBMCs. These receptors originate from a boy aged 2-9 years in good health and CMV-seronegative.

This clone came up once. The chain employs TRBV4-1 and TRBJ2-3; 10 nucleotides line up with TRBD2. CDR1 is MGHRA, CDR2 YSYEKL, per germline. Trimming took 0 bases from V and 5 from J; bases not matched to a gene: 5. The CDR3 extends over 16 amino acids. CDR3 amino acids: CASSQDRPSGGDTQYF. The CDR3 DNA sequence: TGCGCCAGCAGCCAAGATAGACCTAGCGGGGGAGATACGCAGTATTTT.

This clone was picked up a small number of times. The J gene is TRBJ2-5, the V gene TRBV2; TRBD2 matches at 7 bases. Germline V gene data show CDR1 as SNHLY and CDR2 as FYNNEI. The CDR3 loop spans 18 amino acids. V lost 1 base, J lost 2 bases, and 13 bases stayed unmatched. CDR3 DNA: TGTGCCAGCAGTGAAGATGATGGCGGGGGTCCCCGACAAGAGACCCAGTACTTC. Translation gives CASSEDDGGGPRQETQYF.

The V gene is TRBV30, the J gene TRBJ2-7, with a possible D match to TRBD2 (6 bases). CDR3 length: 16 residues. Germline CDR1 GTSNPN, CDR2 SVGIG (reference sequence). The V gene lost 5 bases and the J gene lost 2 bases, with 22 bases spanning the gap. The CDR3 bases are TGTGCCTGGCGTTTTCAGGAGGGTGCGAAGGCCTACGAGCAGTACTTC. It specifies CAWRFQEGAKAYEQYF.

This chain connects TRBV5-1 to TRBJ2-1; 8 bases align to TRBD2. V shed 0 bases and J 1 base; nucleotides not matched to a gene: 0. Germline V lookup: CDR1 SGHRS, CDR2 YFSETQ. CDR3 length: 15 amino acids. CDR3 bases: TGCGCCAGCAGCTTGGTAGCGGGGTCCTACAATGAGCAGTTCTTC. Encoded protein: CASSLVAGSYNEQFF.

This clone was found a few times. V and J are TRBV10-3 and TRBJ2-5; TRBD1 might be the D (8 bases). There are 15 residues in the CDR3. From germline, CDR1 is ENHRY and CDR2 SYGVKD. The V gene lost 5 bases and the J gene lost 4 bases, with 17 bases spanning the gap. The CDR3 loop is CAISTGGERIETQYF. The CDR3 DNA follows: TGTGCCATCAGTACAGGGGGGGAAAGAATAGAGACCCAGTACTTC.

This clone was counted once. CDR3 sequence: CASSPFPPGGNYEQYF. The CDR3 nucleotides are TGTGCCAGCTCACCGTTCCCCCCCGGGGGGAATTACGAGCAGTACTTC. The chain has TRBV18 and TRBJ2-7, with 7 bases matching TRBD2. Trimming at V came to 3 bases and at J to 4 bases, leaving 12 bases not matched to a gene. The CDR3 contains 16 residues. Germline loops: CDR1 KGHSH, CDR2 LQKENI.

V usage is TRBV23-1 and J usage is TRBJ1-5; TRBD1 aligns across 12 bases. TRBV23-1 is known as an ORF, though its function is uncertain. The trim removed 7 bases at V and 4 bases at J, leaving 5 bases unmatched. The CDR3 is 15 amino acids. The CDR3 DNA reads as TGCGCCAGCACCTGGGACAGGGGGCGGAATCAGCCCCAGCATTTT. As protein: CASTWDRGRNQPQHF.

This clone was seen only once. Written as DNA, the CDR3 is TGTGCCAGTAGTATGGGACAGGGTTACACTGAAGCTTTCTTT. Its protein product is CASSMGQGYTEAFF. The chain recombines TRBV19 with TRBJ1-1; 9 nucleotides align to TRBD1. The germline gives CDR1 LNHDA, CDR2 SQIVND (reference sequence). Trimming took 3 bases from V and 3 from J; bases not matched to a gene: 2. The CDR3 extends over 14 amino acids.